These T cell receptor beta chains were read from a single sample in a study of T cells in localized non-small cell lung cancer. Here immunoSEQ multiplex PCR was the method, and the copy in TCRdb shows in-frame clones only, minus some. The table lists roughly 84,000 clones, 88% of them singletons. Material: peripheral blood, obtained before any cancer treatment. These receptor sequences come from a woman aged 35 to 70 with stage I squamous cell lung carcinoma. Each CDR3 is given with its conserved first and last residue. Each record gives: V gene, clone size, D gene, J gene, CDR3 protein, CDR3 DNA. D genes are given only for firm matches. The size entry is marked missing in some rows and otherwise reads once, few, many or a size class.

V gene: TRBV28; clone size: -; D gene: TRBD1; J gene: TRBJ1-1; CDR3 protein: CASSAPGGRDTEAFF; CDR3 DNA: TGTGCCAGCAGTGCCCCAGGGGGCAGGGACACTGAAGCTTTCTTT
V gene: TRBV27; clone size: -; D gene: -; J gene: TRBJ2-7; CDR3 protein: CASSLSGQSYEQYF; CDR3 DNA: TGTGCCAGCAGTTTATCTGGACAGTCCTACGAGCAGTACTTC
V gene: TRBV6-5; clone size: -; D gene: -; J gene: TRBJ1-6; CDR3 protein: CASSNYNSPLHF; CDR3 DNA: TGTGCCAGCAGTAACTATAATTCACCCCTCCACTTT
V gene: TRBV5-4; clone size: once; D gene: -; J gene: TRBJ1-5; CDR3 protein: CASSSLAGNQPQHF; CDR3 DNA: TGTGCCAGCAGCTCTTTGGCTGGCAATCAGCCCCAGCATTTT
V gene: TRBV18; clone size: -; D gene: -; J gene: TRBJ1-6; CDR3 protein: CASSIGVAVDSPLHF; CDR3 DNA: TGTGCCAGCTCAATCGGGGTAGCGGTGGATTCACCCCTCCACTTT
V gene: TRBV18; clone size: -; D gene: -; J gene: TRBJ1-6; CDR3 protein: CASSPPNSPLHF; CDR3 DNA: TGTGCCAGCTCACCTCCTAATTCACCCCTCCACTTT
V gene: TRBV4-2; clone size: -; D gene: -; J gene: TRBJ1-2; CDR3 protein: CASSTDQNSNYGYTF; CDR3 DNA: TGTGCCAGCAGCACTGACCAGAACTCCAACTATGGCTACACCTTC
V gene: TRBV4-2; clone size: -; D gene: -; J gene: TRBJ1-4; CDR3 protein: CASSQDQAGRDSEKLFF; CDR3 DNA: TGTGCCAGCAGCCAAGATCAGGCGGGCAGGGATAGTGAAAAACTGTTTTTT
V gene: TRBV6-5; clone size: -; D gene: -; J gene: TRBJ2-7; CDR3 protein: CASSYQKGTYEQYF; CDR3 DNA: TGTGCCAGCAGTTATCAGAAGGGGACCTACGAGCAGTACTTC
V gene: TRBV30; clone size: -; D gene: -; J gene: TRBJ1-1; CDR3 protein: CAWTLGGHPFF; CDR3 DNA: TGTGCCTGGACCTTAGGGGGGCATCCTTTCTTT
V gene: TRBV6-1; clone size: -; D gene: -; J gene: TRBJ1-2; CDR3 protein: CASSATGSGAYGYTF; CDR3 DNA: TGTGCCAGCAGTGCCACAGGGAGTGGGGCCTATGGCTACACCTTC
V gene: TRBV5-6; clone size: -; D gene: -; J gene: TRBJ2-6; CDR3 protein: CASSFSGANVLTF; CDR3 DNA: TGTGCCAGCAGCTTCTCTGGGGCCAACGTCCTGACTTTC
V gene: TRBV6-5; clone size: once; D gene: -; J gene: TRBJ2-3; CDR3 protein: CASSYSGGGTDTQYF; CDR3 DNA: TGTGCCAGCAGTTACTCAGGGGGAGGCACAGATACGCAGTATTTT
V gene: TRBV5-1; clone size: -; D gene: -; J gene: TRBJ2-5; CDR3 protein: CASSITTTPRETQYF; CDR3 DNA: TGCGCCAGCAGCATAACAACCACTCCGAGAGAGACCCAGTACTTC
V gene: TRBV7-2; clone size: -; D gene: -; J gene: TRBJ2-5; CDR3 protein: CASSLLVGPQETQYF; CDR3 DNA: TGTGCCAGCAGCTTATTGGTCGGACCACAAGAGACCCAGTACTTC
V gene: TRBV15; clone size: -; D gene: -; J gene: TRBJ1-2; CDR3 protein: CATSRDQGIGTYGYTF; CDR3 DNA: TGTGCCACCAGCAGAGATCAGGGGATTGGGACCTATGGCTACACCTTC
V gene: TRBV10-3; clone size: -; D gene: -; J gene: TRBJ1-2; CDR3 protein: CAIGQSPNYGYTF; CDR3 DNA: TGTGCCATCGGACAGTCGCCCAACTATGGCTACACCTTC
V gene: TRBV12-5; clone size: -; D gene: -; J gene: TRBJ1-2; CDR3 protein: CASGLVLGRGPSNYGYTF; CDR3 DNA: TGTGCTAGTGGTTTGGTACTAGGCAGGGGCCCCTCTAACTATGGCTACACCTTC
V gene: TRBV5-6; clone size: -; D gene: TRBD2; J gene: TRBJ2-1; CDR3 protein: CASSFGGGHNEQFF; CDR3 DNA: TGTGCCAGCAGCTTCGGCGGGGGGCATAATGAGCAGTTCTTC
V gene: TRBV11-2; clone size: -; D gene: -; J gene: TRBJ2-7; CDR3 protein: CASSLDTMRAVNF; CDR3 DNA: TGTGCCAGCAGCTTAGACACCATGCGAGCAGTAAACTTC